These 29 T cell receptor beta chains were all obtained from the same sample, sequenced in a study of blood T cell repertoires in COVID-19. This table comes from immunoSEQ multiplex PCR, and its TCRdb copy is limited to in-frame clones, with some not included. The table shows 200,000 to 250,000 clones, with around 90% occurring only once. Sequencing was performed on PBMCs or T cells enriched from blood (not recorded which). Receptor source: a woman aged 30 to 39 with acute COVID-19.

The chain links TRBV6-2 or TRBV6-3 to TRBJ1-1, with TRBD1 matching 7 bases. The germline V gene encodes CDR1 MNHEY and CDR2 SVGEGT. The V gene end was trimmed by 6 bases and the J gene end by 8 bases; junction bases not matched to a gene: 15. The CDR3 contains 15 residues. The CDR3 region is CASSDRVAPRLEAFF. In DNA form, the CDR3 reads TGTGCCAGCAGCGACAGGGTAGCACCCCGCCTGGAAGCTTTCTTT.

CDR3 DNA sequence: TGCGCCAGCAGCCAAGATCCTAACGAGAACTATGGCTACACCTTC. This sequence encodes CASSQDPNENYGYTF. This chain uses TRBV4-1 with TRBJ1-2; D gene ambiguous. V lost 0 bases and J lost 2, with 10 bases in between. Germline lookup yields CDR1 MGHRA and CDR2 YSYEKL. There are 15 residues in the CDR3.

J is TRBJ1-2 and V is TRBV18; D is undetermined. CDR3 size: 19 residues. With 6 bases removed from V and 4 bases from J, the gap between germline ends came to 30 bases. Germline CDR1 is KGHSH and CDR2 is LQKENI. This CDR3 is CASSPPNSVGRRVSYGYTF. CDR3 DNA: TGTGCCAGCTCCCCGCCTAACAGCGTTGGAAGGAGGGTGAGCTATGGCTACACCTTC.

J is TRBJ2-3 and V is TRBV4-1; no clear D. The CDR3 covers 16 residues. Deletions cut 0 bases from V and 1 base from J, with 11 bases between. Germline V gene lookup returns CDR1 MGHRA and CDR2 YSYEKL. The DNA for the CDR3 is TGCGCCAGCAGCCAAGATTACTTAAGAGGCACAGATACGCAGTATTTT. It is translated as CASSQDYLRGTDTQYF.

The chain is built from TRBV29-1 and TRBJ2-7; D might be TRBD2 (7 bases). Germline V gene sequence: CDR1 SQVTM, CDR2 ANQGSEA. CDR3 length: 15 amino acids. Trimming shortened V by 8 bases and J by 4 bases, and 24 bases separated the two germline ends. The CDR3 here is CSFYAGHGTKYEQYF. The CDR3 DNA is TGCAGCTTTTACGCGGGACACGGGACTAAGTACGAGCAGTACTTC.

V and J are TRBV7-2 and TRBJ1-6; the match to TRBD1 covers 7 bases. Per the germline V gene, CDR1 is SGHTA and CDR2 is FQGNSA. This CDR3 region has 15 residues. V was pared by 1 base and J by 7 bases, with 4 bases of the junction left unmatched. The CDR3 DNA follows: TGTGCCAGCAGCTTAGTCCGGGACAGCAATTCACCCCTCCACTTT. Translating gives CASSLVRDSNSPLHF.

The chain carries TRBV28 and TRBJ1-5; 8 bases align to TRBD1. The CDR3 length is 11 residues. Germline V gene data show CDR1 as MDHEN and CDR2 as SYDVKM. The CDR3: CATGGNQPQHF. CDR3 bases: TGTGCTACAGGGGGGAATCAGCCCCAGCATTTT.

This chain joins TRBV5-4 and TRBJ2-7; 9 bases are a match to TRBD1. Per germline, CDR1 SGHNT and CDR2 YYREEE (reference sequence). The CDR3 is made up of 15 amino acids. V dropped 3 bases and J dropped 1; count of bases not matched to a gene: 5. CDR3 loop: CASSSRQGGSYEQYF. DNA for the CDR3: TGTGCCAGCAGCTCACGACAGGGGGGGTCCTACGAGCAGTACTTC.

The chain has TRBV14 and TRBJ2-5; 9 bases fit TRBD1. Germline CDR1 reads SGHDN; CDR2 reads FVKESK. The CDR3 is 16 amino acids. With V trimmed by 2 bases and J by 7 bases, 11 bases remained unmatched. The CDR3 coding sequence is TGTGCCAGCAGCCAACGGACAGGGGCAATCGGAGGGACCCAGTACTTC. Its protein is CASSQRTGAIGGTQYF.

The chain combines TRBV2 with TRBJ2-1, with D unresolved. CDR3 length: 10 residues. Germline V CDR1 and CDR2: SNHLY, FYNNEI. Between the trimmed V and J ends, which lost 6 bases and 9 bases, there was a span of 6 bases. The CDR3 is CASSDTEQFF. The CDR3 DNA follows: TGTGCCAGCAGCGACACTGAGCAGTTCTTC.

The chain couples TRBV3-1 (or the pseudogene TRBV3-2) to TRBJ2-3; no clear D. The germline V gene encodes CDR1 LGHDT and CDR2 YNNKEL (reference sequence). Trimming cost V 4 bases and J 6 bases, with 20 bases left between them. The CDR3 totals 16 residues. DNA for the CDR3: TGTGCCAGCAGCCCTTTCGAGGCACGATTCAGCGATACGCAGTATTTT. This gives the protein CASSPFEARFSDTQYF.

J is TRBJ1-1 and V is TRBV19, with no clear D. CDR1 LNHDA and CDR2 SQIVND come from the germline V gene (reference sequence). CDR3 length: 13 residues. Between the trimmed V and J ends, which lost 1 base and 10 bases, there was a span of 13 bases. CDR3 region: CASSIGVQARAFF. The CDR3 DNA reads TGTGCCAGTAGTATAGGAGTCCAGGCTCGAGCTTTCTTT.

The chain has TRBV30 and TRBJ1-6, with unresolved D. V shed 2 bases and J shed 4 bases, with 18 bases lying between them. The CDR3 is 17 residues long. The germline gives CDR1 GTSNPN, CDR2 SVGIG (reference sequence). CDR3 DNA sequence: TGTGCCTGGAGTCCACCCCCCCCGAATACTTATAATTCACCCCTCCACTTT. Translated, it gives CAWSPPPPNTYNSPLHF.

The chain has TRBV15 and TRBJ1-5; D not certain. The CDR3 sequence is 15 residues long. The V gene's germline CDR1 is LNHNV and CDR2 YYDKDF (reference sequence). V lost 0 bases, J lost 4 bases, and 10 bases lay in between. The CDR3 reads CATSRDRLLNQPQHF. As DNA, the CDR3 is TGTGCCACCAGCAGAGACAGACTGCTGAATCAGCCCCAGCATTTT.

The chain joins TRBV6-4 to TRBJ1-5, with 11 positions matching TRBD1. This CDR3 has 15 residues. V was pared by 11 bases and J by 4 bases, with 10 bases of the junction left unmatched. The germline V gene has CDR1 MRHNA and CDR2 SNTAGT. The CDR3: CAHGQGARINQPQHF. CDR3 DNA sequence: TGTGCCCACGGACAGGGGGCCCGCATAAATCAGCCCCAGCATTTT.

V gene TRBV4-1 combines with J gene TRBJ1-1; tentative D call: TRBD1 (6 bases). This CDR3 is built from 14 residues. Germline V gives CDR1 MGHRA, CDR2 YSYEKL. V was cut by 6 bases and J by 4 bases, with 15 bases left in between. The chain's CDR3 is CASRTSRGGTEAFF. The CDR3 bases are TGCGCCAGCAGGACTTCCAGGGGTGGCACTGAAGCTTTCTTT.

Here the CDR3 reads CATSRDQGGADTQYF. In nucleotides, the CDR3 is TGTGCCACCAGCAGAGACCAGGGAGGGGCAGATACGCAGTATTTT. This chain uses TRBV15 with TRBJ2-3; 7 bases are a match to TRBD2. This CDR3 contains 15 residues. The V gene end was trimmed by 0 bases and the J gene end by 4 bases; junction bases not matched to a gene: 4. Germline lookup yields CDR1 LNHNV and CDR2 YYDKDF (reference sequence).

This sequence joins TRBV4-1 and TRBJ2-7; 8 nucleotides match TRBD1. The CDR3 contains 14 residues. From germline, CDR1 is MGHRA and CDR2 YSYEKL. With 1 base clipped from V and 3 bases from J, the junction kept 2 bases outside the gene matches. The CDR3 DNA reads TGCGCCAGCAGCCAAGGGACAGGGTTCTACGAGCAGTACTTC. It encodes CASSQGTGFYEQYF.

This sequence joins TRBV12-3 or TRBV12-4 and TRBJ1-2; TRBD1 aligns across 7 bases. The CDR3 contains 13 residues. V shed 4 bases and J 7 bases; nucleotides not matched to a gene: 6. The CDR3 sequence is CASSYGTAGGYTF. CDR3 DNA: TGTGCCAGCAGTTACGGGACAGCCGGTGGCTACACCTTC.

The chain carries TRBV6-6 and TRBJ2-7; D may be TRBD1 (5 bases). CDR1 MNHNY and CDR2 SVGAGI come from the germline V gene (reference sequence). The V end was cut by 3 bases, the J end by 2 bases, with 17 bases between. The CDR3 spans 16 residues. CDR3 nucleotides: TGTGCCAGCAGTTATCCCACAGGATTAAATCCCTACGAGCAGTACTTC. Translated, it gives CASSYPTGLNPYEQYF.

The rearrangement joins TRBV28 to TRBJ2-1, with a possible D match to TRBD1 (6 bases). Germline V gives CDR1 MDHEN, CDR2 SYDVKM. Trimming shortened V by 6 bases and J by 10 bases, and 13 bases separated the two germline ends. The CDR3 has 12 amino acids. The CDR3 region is CASRERGKEQFF. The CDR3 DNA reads TGTGCCAGCAGAGAGAGGGGGAAGGAGCAGTTCTTC.

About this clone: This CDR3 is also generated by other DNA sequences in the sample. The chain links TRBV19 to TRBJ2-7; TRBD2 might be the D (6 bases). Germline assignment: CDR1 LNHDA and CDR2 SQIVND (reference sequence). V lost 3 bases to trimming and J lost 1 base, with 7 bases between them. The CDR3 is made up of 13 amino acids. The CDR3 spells CASSIGTSYEQYF. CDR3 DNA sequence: TGTGCCAGTAGTATCGGGACTTCCTACGAGCAGTACTTC.

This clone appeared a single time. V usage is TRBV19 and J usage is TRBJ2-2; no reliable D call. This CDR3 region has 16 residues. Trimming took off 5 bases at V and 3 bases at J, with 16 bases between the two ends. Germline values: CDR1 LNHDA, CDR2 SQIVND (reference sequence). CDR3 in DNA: TGTGCCAGTAGTCCTCATACCGGGTCGCACACCGGGGAGCTGTTTTTT. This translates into CASSPHTGSHTGELFF.

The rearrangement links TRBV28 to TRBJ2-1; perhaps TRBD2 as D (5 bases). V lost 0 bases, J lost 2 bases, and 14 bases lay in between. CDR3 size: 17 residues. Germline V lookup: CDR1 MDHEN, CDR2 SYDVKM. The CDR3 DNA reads TGTGCCAGCAGTTTATGGGGAAGCGGAGTGGCCTACAATGAGCAGTTCTTC. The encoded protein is CASSLWGSGVAYNEQFF.

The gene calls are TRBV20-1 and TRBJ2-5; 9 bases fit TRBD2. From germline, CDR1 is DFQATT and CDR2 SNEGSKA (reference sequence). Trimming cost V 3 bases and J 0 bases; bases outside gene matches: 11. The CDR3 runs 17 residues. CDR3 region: CSASSIRTSENQETQYF. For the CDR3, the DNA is TGCAGTGCTAGTTCTATCCGGACTAGCGAAAACCAAGAGACCCAGTACTTC.

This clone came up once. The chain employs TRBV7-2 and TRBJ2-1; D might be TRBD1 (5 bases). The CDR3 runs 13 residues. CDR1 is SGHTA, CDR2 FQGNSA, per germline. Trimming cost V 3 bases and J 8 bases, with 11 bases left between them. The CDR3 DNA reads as TGTGCCAGCAGCTTGACCCAGGGCTATGAGCAGTTCTTC. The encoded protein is CASSLTQGYEQFF.

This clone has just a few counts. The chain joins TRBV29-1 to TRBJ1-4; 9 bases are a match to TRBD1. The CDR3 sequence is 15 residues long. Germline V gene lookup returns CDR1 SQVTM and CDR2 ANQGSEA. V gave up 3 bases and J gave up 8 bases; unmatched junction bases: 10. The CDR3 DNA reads TGCAGCGTTGAGCGTCCGGGACAGGGAAGGGAAAAACTGTTTTTT. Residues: CSVERPGQGREKLFF.

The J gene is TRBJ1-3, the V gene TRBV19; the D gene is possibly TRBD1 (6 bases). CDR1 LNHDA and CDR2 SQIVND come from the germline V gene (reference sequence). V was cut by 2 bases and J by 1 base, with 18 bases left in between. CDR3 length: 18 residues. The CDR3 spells CASSITFGGGASGNTIYF. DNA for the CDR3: TGTGCCAGTAGTATAACATTCGGAGGGGGGGCGTCTGGAAACACCATATATTTT.

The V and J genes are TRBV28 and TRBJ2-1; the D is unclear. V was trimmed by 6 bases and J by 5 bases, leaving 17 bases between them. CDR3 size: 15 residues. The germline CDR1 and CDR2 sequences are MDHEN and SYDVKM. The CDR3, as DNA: TGTGCCAGCAGGCCCCCGGCGGTCTACAACAATGAGCAGTTCTTC. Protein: CASRPPAVYNNEQFF.